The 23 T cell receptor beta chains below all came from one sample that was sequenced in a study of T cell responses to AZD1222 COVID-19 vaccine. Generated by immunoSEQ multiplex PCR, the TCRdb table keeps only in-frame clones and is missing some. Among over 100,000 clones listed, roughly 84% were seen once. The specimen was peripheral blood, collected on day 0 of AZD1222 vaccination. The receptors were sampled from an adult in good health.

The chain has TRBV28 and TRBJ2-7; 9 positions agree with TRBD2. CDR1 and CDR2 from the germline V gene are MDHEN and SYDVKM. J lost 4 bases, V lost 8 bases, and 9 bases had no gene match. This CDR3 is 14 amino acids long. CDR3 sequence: CASESGGIRYEQYF. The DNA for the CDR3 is TGTGCCAGCGAAAGCGGGGGGATAAGGTACGAGCAGTACTTC.

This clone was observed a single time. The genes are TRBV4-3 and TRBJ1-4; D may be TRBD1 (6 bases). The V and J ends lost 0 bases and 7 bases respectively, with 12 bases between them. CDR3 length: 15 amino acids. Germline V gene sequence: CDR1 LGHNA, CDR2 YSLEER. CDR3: CASSQEGGFGEKLFF. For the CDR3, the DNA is TGCGCCAGCAGCCAAGAAGGGGGATTTGGTGAAAAACTGTTTTTT.

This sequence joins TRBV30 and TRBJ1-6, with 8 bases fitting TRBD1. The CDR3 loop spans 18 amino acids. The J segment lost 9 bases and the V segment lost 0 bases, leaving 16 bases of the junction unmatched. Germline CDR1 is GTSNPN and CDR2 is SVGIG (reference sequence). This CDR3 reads CAWSVGADRGGYGSPLHF. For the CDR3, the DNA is TGTGCCTGGAGTGTAGGGGCCGACAGGGGTGGGTATGGTTCACCCCTCCACTTT.

Written as DNA, the CDR3 is TGCGCCAGCAGCTCCCAGGGGGCTGATCTATTGATGCTCTCTGGGGCCAACGTCCTGACTTTC. The encoded protein is CASSSQGADLLMLSGANVLTF. V gene TRBV5-1 combines with J gene TRBJ2-6, with TRBD1 identical over 8 bases. Germline CDR1 SGHRS, CDR2 YFSETQ. This CDR3 region has 21 residues. V lost 3 bases and J lost 0; bases outside the gene matches: 17. Variable domain in full (rest from reference TRBV5-1 and TRBJ2-6): KAGVTQTPRYLIKTRGQQVTLSCSPISGHRSVSWYQQTPGQGLQFLFEYFSETQRNKGNFPGRFSGRQFSNSRSEMNVSTLELGDSALYLCASSSQGADLLMLSGANVLTFGAGSRLTVL.

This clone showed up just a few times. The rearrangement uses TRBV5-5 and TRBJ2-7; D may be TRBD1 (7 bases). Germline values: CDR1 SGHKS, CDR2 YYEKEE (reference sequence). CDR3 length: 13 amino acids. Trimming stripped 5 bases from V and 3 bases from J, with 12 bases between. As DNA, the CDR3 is TGTGCCAGCAGGGCAGGGGGGCACTACGAGCAGTACGTC. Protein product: CASRAGGHYEQYV.

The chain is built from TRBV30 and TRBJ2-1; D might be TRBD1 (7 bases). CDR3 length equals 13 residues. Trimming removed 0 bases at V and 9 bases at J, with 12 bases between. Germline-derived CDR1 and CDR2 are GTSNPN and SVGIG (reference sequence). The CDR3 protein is CAWSVPGGSEQFF. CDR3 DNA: TGTGCCTGGAGTGTGCCAGGGGGGAGTGAGCAGTTCTTC.

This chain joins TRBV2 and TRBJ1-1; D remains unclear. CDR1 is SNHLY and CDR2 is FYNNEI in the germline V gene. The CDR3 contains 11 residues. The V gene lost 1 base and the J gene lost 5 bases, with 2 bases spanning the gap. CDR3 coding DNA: TGTGCCAGCAGTGAAGTGACTGAAGCTTTCTTT. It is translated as CASSEVTEAFF.

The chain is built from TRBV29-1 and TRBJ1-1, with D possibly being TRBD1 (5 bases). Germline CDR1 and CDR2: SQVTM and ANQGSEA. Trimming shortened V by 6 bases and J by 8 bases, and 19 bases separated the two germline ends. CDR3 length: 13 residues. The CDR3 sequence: CSVTPGQAREAFF. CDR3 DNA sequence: TGCAGCGTGACCCCGGGGCAGGCCCGAGAAGCTTTCTTT.

Here the CDR3 DNA reads TGTGCCAGTAGTAGGTCGGAACTACCCTACGAGCAGTACTTC. This translates into CASSRSELPYEQYF. The V gene is TRBV19, the J gene TRBJ2-7, with D unresolved. V shed 4 bases and J shed 2 bases, with 12 bases lying between them. Germline CDR1 LNHDA, CDR2 SQIVND (reference sequence). The CDR3 loop spans 14 amino acids.

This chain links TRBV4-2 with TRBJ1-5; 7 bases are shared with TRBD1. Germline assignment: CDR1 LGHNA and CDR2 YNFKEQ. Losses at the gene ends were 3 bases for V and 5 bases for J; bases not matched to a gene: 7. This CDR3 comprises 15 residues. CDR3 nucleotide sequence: TGTGCCAGCAGCCAGCAGGGGGATAGTTATCAGCCCCAGCATTTT. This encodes CASSQQGDSYQPQHF.

CDR3 bases: TGTGCCAGCAGCCCCTCCGGGTCCCAAAGGAAGGGCTACACCTTC. It is translated as CASSPSGSQRKGYTF. V gene TRBV28 combines with J gene TRBJ1-2, with D unclear. Germline V CDR1 and CDR2: MDHEN, SYDVKM. V lost 6 bases to trimming and J lost 8 bases, with 22 bases between them. The CDR3 is 15 residues long.

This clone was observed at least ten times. Written as DNA, the CDR3 is TGTGCCAGCAGCTTAGATCTGGGGGGCGGTGGTGAAGCTTTCTTT. It codes for CASSLDLGGGGEAFF. The chain has TRBV11-3 and TRBJ1-1, with D tentatively TRBD1 (6 bases). This CDR3 is 15 amino acids long. From germline, CDR1 is SGHNT and CDR2 YENEEA. V was cut by 0 bases and J by 7 bases, with 15 bases left in between. Based on the CDR3 plus reference TRBV11-3 and TRBJ1-1, the full variable domain is EAGVVQSPRYKIIEKKQPVAFWCNPISGHNTLYWYLQNLGQGPELLIRYENEEAVDDSQLPKDRFSAERLKGVDSTLKIQPAELGDSAVYLCASSLDLGGGGEAFFGQGTRLTVV.

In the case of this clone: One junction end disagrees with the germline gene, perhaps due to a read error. The CDR3 protein is CASSYSILGTYEQYF. The CDR3 DNA reads TGTGCCAGCAGTTACTCGATACTGGGTACCTATGAGCAGTACTTC. The J gene is TRBJ2-7, the V gene TRBV6-5, with D unresolved. Germline V gives CDR1 MNHEY, CDR2 SVGAGI. This CDR3 comprises 15 residues.

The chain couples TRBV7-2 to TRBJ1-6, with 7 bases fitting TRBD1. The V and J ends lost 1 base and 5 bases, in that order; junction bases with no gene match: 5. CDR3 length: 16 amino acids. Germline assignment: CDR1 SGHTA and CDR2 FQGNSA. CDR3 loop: CASSLGAGTDNSPLHF. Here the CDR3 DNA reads TGTGCCAGCAGCTTAGGGGCCGGGACAGATAATTCACCCCTCCACTTT.

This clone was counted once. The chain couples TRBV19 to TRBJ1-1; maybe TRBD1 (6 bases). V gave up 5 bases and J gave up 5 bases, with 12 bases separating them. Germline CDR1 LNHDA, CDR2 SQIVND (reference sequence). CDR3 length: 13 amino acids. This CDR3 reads CASSHGTQTEAFF. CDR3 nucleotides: TGTGCCAGTAGTCACGGGACACAAACTGAAGCTTTCTTT.

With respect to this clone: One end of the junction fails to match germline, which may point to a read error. CDR3 sequence: CASSLSSPGRTEAFF. The CDR3, as DNA: TGTGCCAGCAGCTTATCTTCTCCGGGGCGCACTGAAGCTTTCTTT. The genes are TRBV28 and TRBJ1-1; D may be TRBD1 (5 bases). The CDR3 length is 15 residues. Germline lookup yields CDR1 MDHEN and CDR2 SYDVKM.

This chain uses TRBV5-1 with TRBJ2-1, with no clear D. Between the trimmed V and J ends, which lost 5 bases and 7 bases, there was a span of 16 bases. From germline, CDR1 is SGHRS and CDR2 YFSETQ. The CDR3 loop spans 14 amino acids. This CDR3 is CASSRVSSFNEQFF. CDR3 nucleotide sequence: TGCGCCAGCAGTCGGGTTAGTAGTTTTAATGAGCAGTTCTTC.

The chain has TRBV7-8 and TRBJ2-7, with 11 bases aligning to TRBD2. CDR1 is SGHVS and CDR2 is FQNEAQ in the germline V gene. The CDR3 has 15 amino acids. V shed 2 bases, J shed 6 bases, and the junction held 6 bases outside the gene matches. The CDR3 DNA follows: TGTGCCAGCAGCTTACCTCCGGGACTAGCGGCCGAGCAGTACGTC. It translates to CASSLPPGLAAEQYV.

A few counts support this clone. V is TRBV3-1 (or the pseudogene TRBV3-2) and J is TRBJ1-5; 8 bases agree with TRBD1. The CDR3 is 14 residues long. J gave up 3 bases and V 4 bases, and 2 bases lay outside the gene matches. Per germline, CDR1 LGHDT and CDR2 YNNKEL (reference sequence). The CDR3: CASSPGQANQPQHF. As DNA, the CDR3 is TGTGCCAGCAGCCCGGGACAGGCCAATCAGCCCCAGCATTTT.

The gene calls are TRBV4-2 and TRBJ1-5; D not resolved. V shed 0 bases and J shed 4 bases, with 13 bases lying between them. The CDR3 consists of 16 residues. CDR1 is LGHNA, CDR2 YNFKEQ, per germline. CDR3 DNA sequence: TGTGCCAGCAGCCAAGATCTTCTGGGAGGGAATCAGCCCCAGCATTTT. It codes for CASSQDLLGGNQPQHF.

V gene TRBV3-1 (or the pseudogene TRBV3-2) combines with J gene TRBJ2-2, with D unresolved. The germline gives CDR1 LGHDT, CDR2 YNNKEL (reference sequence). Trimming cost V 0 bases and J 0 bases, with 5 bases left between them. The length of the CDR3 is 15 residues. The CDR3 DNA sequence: TGTGCCAGCAGCCAAGAGGCCTCGAACACCGGGGAGCTGTTTTTT. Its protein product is CASSQEASNTGELFF.

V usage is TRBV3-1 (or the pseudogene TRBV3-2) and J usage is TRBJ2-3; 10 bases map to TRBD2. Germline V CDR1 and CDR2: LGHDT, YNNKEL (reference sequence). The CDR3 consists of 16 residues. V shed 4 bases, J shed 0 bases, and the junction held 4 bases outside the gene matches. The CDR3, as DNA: TGTGCCAGCAGCCCCGGACTAGCGGAAAGCACAGATACGCAGTATTTT. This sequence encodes CASSPGLAESTDTQYF.

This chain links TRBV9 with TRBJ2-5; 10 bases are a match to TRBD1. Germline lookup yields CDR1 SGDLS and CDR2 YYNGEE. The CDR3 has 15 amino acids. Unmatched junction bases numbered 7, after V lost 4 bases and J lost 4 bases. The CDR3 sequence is CASSQQTGGAETQYF. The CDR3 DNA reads TGTGCCAGCAGCCAACAGACAGGGGGCGCAGAGACCCAGTACTTC.